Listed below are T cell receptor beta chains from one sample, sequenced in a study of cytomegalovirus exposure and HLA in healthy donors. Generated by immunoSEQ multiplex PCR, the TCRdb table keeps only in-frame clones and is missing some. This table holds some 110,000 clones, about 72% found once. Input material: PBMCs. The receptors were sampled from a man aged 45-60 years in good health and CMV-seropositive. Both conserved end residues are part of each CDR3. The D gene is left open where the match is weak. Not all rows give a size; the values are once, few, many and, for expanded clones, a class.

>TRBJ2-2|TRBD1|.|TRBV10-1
TGCGCCAGCAGTGAGTGGACAGGGGAAGCCGGGGAGCTGTTTTTT
CASSEWTGEAGELFF
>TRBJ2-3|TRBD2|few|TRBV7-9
TGTGCCAGCAGCTCCAAGCGGGGGCTCACAGATACGCAGTATTTT
CASSSKRGLTDTQYF
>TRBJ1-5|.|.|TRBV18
TGTGCCAGCTCACTTACAGGTTTCAATCAGCCCCAGCATTTT
CASSLTGFNQPQHF
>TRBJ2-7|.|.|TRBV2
TGTGCCAGCAGCGAACGGTACGAGCAGTACTTC
CASSERYEQYF
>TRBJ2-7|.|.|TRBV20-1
TGCAGTGCTAGAGGGTACGGCGAGCAGTACTTC
CSARGYGEQYF
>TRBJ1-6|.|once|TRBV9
TGTGCCAGCACCACCGGGGGGTCCTATAATTCACCCCTCCACTTT
CASTTGGSYNSPLHF
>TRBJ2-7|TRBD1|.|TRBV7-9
TGTGCCAGCACCGAATCGGACAGGGGATCCGGGCAGTACTTC
CASTESDRGSGQYF
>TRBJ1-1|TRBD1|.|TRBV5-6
TGTGCCAGCAGCATCATCGGGACAGGGGGCACTGAAGCTTTCTTT
CASSIIGTGGTEAFF
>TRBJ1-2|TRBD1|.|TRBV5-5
TGTGCCAGCAGCTTCAGCGGGACAGGGGTTACTAACTATGGCTACACCTTC
CASSFSGTGVTNYGYTF
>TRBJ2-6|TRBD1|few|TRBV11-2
TGTGCCAGCAGCTTTGGGACAGGTTCGCTTCTCGGGGCCAACGTCCTGACTTTC
CASSFGTGSLLGANVLTF
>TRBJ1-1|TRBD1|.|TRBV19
TGTGCCAGTAGTGAGGGACAGGGGTTCACTGAAGCTTTCTTT
CASSEGQGFTEAFF
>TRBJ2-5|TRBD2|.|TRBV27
TGTGCCAGCAGTTTCCCCGGGGGGGAGACCCAGTACTTC
CASSFPGGETQYF
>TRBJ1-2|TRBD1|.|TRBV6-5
TGTGCCAGCACCAACCTCGGACAGGCCAGATATGGCTACACCTTC
CASTNLGQARYGYTF
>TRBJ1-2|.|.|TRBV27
TGTGCCAGCAGCTATAGAGCTAACTATGGCTACACCTTC
CASSYRANYGYTF
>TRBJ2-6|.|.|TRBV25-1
TGTGCCAGCAGTGAATCCAACTCTGGGGCCAACGTCCTGACTTTC
CASSESNSGANVLTF
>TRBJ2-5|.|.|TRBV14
TGTGCCAGCAGCCAAGTCGGGAGTGCCGAGACCCAGTACTTC
CASSQVGSAETQYF
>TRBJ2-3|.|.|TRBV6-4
TGTGCCAGCAGCCCGGGAACGGGGGCAGATACGCAGTATTTT
CASSPGTGADTQYF
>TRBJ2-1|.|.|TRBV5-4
TGTGCCAGCAGCCATCCCAGGGGTAAGCAGTTCTTC
CASSHPRGKQFF
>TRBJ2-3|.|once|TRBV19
TGTGCCAGTAGTAACCTAGCGAGAGATACGCAGTATTTT
CASSNLARDTQYF
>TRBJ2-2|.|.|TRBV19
TGTGCCAGTAGGATATGGTGGGAGGACACCGGGGAGCTGTTTTTT
CASRIWWEDTGELFF
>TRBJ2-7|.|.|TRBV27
TGTGCCAGCAGTTTCGGTAACGAGCAGTACTTC
CASSFGNEQYF
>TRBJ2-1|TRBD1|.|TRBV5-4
TGTGCCAGCAGCCCGACAGGGGGCGCATACAATGAGCAGTTCTTC
CASSPTGGAYNEQFF
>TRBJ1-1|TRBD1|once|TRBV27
TGTGCCAGCACCCAGACAGGGGGCGGCACTGAAGCTTTCTTT
CASTQTGGGTEAFF
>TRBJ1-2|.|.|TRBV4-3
TGCGCCAGCAGCCTATCCGGGGGTGCTGGCTACACCTTC
CASSLSGGAGYTF
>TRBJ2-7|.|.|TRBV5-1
TGCGCCAGCAGCTCGCTTCGCCAGGGGGGATACGAGCAGTACTTC
CASSSLRQGGYEQYF
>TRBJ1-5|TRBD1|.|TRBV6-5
TGTGCCAGCAGTTACCAACAGGGGGGAAGCAATCAGCCCCAGCATTTT
CASSYQQGGSNQPQHF
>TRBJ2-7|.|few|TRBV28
TGTGCCAGCAGTTCCCTGGCAGGGCTAATCTACGAGCAGTACTTC
CASSSLAGLIYEQYF
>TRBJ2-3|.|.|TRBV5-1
TGCGCCAGCAGCTTGCCCAGCGGTAGCACAGATACGCAGTATTTT
CASSLPSGSTDTQYF
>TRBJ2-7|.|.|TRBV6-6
TGTGCCAGCAGTTCAGGTTCCTACGAGCAGTACTTC
CASSSGSYEQYF
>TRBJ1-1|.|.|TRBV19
TGTGCCAGTGGTCGGTTGGACACTGAAGCTTTCTTT
CASGRLDTEAFF
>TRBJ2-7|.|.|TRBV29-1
TGCAGCGTGGTCCGGGCCTACGAGCAGTACTTC
CSVVRAYEQYF
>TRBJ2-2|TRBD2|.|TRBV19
TGTGCCAGTAGTATGGGCGGGGGGGAAACCGGGGAGCTGTTTTTT
CASSMGGGETGELFF
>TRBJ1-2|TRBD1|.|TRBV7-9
TGTGCCAGCAGCTTAAGAGACAGGGGGCAGTACACCTTC
CASSLRDRGQYTF
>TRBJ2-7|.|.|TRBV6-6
TGTGCCAGCAGTACACTAGACCACCCGGTCGAGCAGTACTTC
CASSTLDHPVEQYF
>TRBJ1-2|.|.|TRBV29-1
TGCAGCGTACTTAAACTGAACTATGGCTACACCTTC
CSVLKLNYGYTF
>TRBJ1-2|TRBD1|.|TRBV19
TGTGCCAGTAGACCACAGGGGGAGAGTAACTATGGCTACACCTTC
CASRPQGESNYGYTF
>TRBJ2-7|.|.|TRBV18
TGTGCCAGCTCACCGACGACAGGAGACTACGAGCAGTACTTC
CASSPTTGDYEQYF
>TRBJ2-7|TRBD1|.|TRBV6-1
TGTGCCAGCAGCCTTTCTCACAGGGGCTACGAGCAGTACTTC
CASSLSHRGYEQYF
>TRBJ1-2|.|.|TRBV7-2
TGTGCCAGCAGCCCCTACAGGGATGGCTACACCTTC
CASSPYRDGYTF
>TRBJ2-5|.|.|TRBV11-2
TGTGCCAGCAGGAGGGAACAAGAGACCCAGTACTTC
CASRREQETQYF
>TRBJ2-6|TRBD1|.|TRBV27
TGTCCTGAAAAGTGGGGCGGGACAGGGGTTTCTGGGGCCAACGTCCTGACTTTC
CPEKWGGTGVSGANVLTF